The TCR beta chain under discussion was sequenced for a study of radiotherapy plus CTLA-4 blockade in lung cancer (dated by TCRdb to 2017 to 2018). Regarding the study in general: Objective responses were observed in about 17% of enrolled patients, and disease control was achieved in about 32%. Overall study results and their limits: After treatment with radiotherapy and ipilimumab, TCR clones that originated in tumors expanded in peripheral blood. The strongest predictors of response were reported to be early dynamic shifts in blood T cell clones along with a rise in serum interferon-beta following radiation.

With respect to this clone: Its antigen specificity is not known. Base quality data are lacking; no much larger clone is found one base away.

Libraries were made using the immunoSEQ multiplex PCR assay. TCRdb took over this immuneACCESS table, retaining in-frame rearrangements with V and J assigned. Such tables are incomplete; in checked studies, under half of the missing clones stem from an unresolved V gene, and the remainder is unexplained. For this sample the table gives about 95,000 clones, of which under 90% were detected only once. The ten most abundant clones make up around 0.8% of the sample. In this study, focal radiation therapy paired with CTLA-4 blockade (ipilimumab) was tested in patients who had chemo-refractory metastatic non-small-cell lung cancer. CDR1 and CDR2 are drawn from the germline V gene: SGDLS, YYNGEE. The CDR3 contains 13 residues, cysteine and phenylalanine counted. Only the CDR3 DNA is retained, 39 bases long and in frame from the first base. V lost 3 bases and J lost 8 bases; the stretch between them is 14 bases long.

This clonotype was obtained from a human donor with non-small cell lung cancer who had stable disease on radiotherapy plus ipilimumab. The sequence is built from TRBV9 and TRBJ1-2, with a tentative D gene TRBD1 over 5 matching bases. The source material was peripheral blood, sampled from a patient treated with radiotherapy plus ipilimumab. The CDR3 protein is CASSEPGLRGYTF. The nucleotide sequence is TGTGCCAGCAGCGAGCCGGGACTTAGGGGCTACACCTTC.